This entry is about one TCR beta chain. Its target is unknown. The CDR3 extends over 16 amino acids. V gave up 6 bases and J gave up 1 base; unmatched junction bases: 8. CDR1 is MNHNY and CDR2 is SVGAGI in the germline V gene (reference sequence). These data come from a study of T-cell memory formation after mild COVID-19. General study results and limits: Later expanders leaned CD4+, whereas day 15 to 85 contracting clones were balanced CD4/CD8.

TCRdb fed the 5' RACE reads into MiXCR, producing one record per CDR3 protein. The sample consists of 89,000 or so distinct CDR3 sequences, roughly 13% of them appearing once. The TCR originated in a man younger than 35 who had mild COVID-19 (a few samples of this study predate the infection). Cell type and time point are not known. What was sequenced was PBMCs or a T cell subset sorted from them (not recorded which). This chain connects TRBV6-6 to TRBJ1-5, with TRBD1 matching 8 bases. The CDR3: CASSSQGGRSNQPQHF. The DNA for the CDR3 is TGTGCCAGCAGCTCACAGGGGGGACGAAGCAATCAGCCCCAGCATTTT.